These 20 T cell receptor beta chains originate from one sample sequenced in a study of T cell repertoires in cytomegalovirus infection. TCRdb used MiXCR to reprocess the reads, holding one entry per CDR3 protein. This sample has hundreds of thousands of distinct CDR3 sequences, with around 31% found just once. Their recognized antigens are unknown. The sequencing used cultured CD8+ T cells from PBMCs, collected from culture after CMV antigen stimulation. The receptors here all came from a human donor in good health (CMV status not recorded). Some clones in this sample may be carry-over from other donors' samples.

The chain carries TRBV2 and TRBJ2-3; TRBD1 matches at 7 bases. CDR3 length: 16 residues. The junction had 9 bases not matched to a gene; V was cut back by 6 bases and J by 0 bases. Looked up from germline, CDR1 is SNHLY and CDR2 is FYNNEI. CDR3 loop: CASSGDRYSSTDTQYF. The CDR3 bases are TGTGCCAGCAGCGGGGACAGATACTCTAGCACAGATACGCAGTATTTT.

This clonotype appeared a few times. The rearrangement links TRBV11-1 to TRBJ2-3, with D possibly matching TRBD2 (6 bases). This CDR3 spans 14 amino acids. Germline-derived CDR1 and CDR2 are SGHAT and FQDESV (reference sequence). Trimming removed 5 bases at V and 6 bases at J, with 15 bases between. CDR3 amino acids: CASSPRTAGDTQYF. In DNA form, the CDR3 reads TGTGCCAGCAGCCCCCGAACCGCGGGGGATACGCAGTATTTT.

This clonotype was seen a few times. This chain joins TRBV6-6 and TRBJ1-6, with D unresolved. This CDR3 contains 15 residues. CDR1 is MNHNY and CDR2 is SVGAGI in the germline V gene (reference sequence). Between the trimmed V and J ends, which lost 5 bases and 0 bases, there was a span of 8 bases. CDR3 loop: CASSNQLSYNSPLHF. In nucleotides, the CDR3 is TGTGCCAGCAGTAATCAGCTCTCCTATAATTCACCCCTCCACTTT.

This chain joins TRBV29-1 and TRBJ1-2, with no clear D. V lost 5 bases and J lost 2, with 6 bases in between. The CDR3 has 11 amino acids. Germline CDR1 SQVTM, CDR2 ANQGSEA. CDR3 protein: CSVPRNYGYTF. The CDR3 bases are TGCAGCGTTCCCAGGAACTATGGCTACACCTTC.

This clonotype was picked up many times. The J gene is TRBJ2-5, the V gene TRBV7-2; D possibly uses TRBD1 or TRBD2 (6 bases each). Between the trimmed V and J ends, which lost 3 bases and 5 bases, there was a span of 13 bases. Germline lookup yields CDR1 SGHTA and CDR2 FQGNSA. The CDR3 is made up of 14 amino acids. The CDR3 DNA reads as TGTGCCAGCAGCTTCGGGGGCTCTGGGGAGACCCAGTACTTC. Its protein is CASSFGGSGETQYF.

V is TRBV10-1 and J is TRBJ1-1; D not resolved. CDR3 length: 14 amino acids. The germline V and J ends were trimmed by 0 bases and 2 bases, with 7 bases remaining between them. Germline values: CDR1 WNHNN, CDR2 SYGVQD (reference sequence). CDR3 nucleotides: TGCGCCAGCAGTGAGTCAGATTTTAACACTGAAGCTTTCTTT. Translated, it gives CASSESDFNTEAFF.

The chain couples TRBV6-5 to TRBJ1-1; no clear D gene. Germline V gives CDR1 MNHEY, CDR2 SVGAGI. V shed 3 bases and J shed 0 bases, with 11 bases lying between them. The length of the CDR3 is 15 residues. The CDR3, as DNA: TGTGCCAGCAGTTATTCGGGGAGCATGAACACTGAAGCTTTCTTT. Amino acids: CASSYSGSMNTEAFF.

This clonotype was seen at least ten times. This chain joins TRBV7-8 and TRBJ1-3; D is possibly TRBD1 (5 bases). V gave up 11 bases and J gave up 1 base, with 6 bases separating them. CDR3 length: 11 residues. CDR1 and CDR2 (germline): SGHVS, FQNEAQ. The DNA of the CDR3 is TGTGCCGGGGCTTCTGGAAACACCATATATTTT. It translates to CAGASGNTIYF.

This clonotype was picked up a small number of times. The chain combines TRBV15 with TRBJ2-3, with a weak D call TRBD1 (6 bases). V was clipped by 11 bases and J by 4 bases, with 10 bases between them. This CDR3 contains 11 residues. CDR1 LNHNV and CDR2 YYDKDF come from the germline V gene (reference sequence). The CDR3 loop reads CAAGQSDTQYF. As DNA, the CDR3 is TGTGCCGCCGGACAGTCAGATACGCAGTATTTT.

This chain links TRBV12-3 or TRBV12-4 with TRBJ1-1; 9 nucleotides agree with TRBD1. The CDR3 has 14 amino acids. With V trimmed by 7 bases and J by 11 bases, 14 bases remained unmatched. The CDR3 is CASTSTGGRVLAFF. As DNA, the CDR3 is TGTGCCAGCACCTCAACAGGGGGCAGGGTACTGGCTTTCTTT.

The V gene is TRBV7-8, the J gene TRBJ2-3; D gene ambiguous. V lost 4 bases and J 2 bases, leaving 13 bases between the germline ends. Germline V gene data show CDR1 as SGHVS and CDR2 as FQNEAQ. The CDR3 covers 15 residues. CDR3 region: CASSSDLVFTDTQYF. CDR3 in DNA: TGTGCCAGCAGCTCCGACCTGGTGTTCACAGATACGCAGTATTTT.

This clonotype was detected ten times or more. The chain uses TRBV7-2 and TRBJ2-7; no clear D. Trimming took 5 bases from V and 5 from J, leaving 7 bases between them. Germline CDR1 SGHTA, CDR2 FQGNSA. CDR3 length equals 11 residues. The CDR3 DNA follows: TGTGCCAGCAGCCAAGTGAACGAGCAGTACTTC. This gives the protein CASSQVNEQYF.

This clonotype was recorded a few times. The chain combines TRBV12-3 or TRBV12-4 with TRBJ1-2; weak D call: TRBD1 (5 bases). The V end lost 6 bases, the J end lost 3 bases, and 20 bases lay between the germline ends. The CDR3 is 16 residues long. In nucleotides, the CDR3 is TGTGCCAGCAGAGCGGTACCCGGGGCCGACCACTATGGCTACACCTTC. Amino acids: CASRAVPGADHYGYTF.

This chain links TRBV27 with TRBJ1-2, with TRBD1 identical over 7 bases. The CDR3 contains 15 residues. V lost 5 bases, J lost 4 bases, and 10 bases stayed unmatched. CDR1 is MNHEY and CDR2 is SMNVEV in the germline V gene (reference sequence). The CDR3 here is CASSTRQGSVYGYTF. The CDR3, as DNA: TGTGCCAGCAGTACTCGACAGGGCTCTGTCTATGGCTACACCTTC.

This clonotype showed up many times. The chain has TRBV12-3 or TRBV12-4 and TRBJ2-3; 11 nucleotides match TRBD2. V shed 3 bases, J shed 0 bases, and the junction held 8 bases outside the gene matches. This CDR3 comprises 18 residues. The CDR3 sequence: CASSFALAGGTSTDTQYF. As DNA, the CDR3 is TGTGCCAGCAGTTTCGCCCTAGCGGGGGGAACTAGCACAGATACGCAGTATTTT.

The J gene is TRBJ2-7, the V gene TRBV27; 8 bases align to TRBD1. This CDR3 is built from 15 residues. Germline CDR1 reads MNHEY; CDR2 reads SMNVEV (reference sequence). V shed 0 bases, J shed 6 bases, and the junction held 7 bases outside the gene matches. CDR3 sequence reads: CASSLSSTGGTEQYV. The CDR3 nucleotides read TGTGCCAGCAGTTTATCGTCCACAGGGGGTACCGAGCAGTACGTC.

The rearrangement links TRBV6-2 or TRBV6-3 to TRBJ2-5; TRBD2 agrees at 8 bases. Trimming removed 0 bases from V and 10 bases from J; junction bases left unmatched: 10. From germline, CDR1 is MNHEY and CDR2 SVGEGT. This CDR3 has 15 residues. CDR3 sequence reads: CASSYSAAGAGNQYF. CDR3 coding DNA: TGTGCCAGCAGTTACTCCGCAGCGGGGGCTGGGAACCAGTACTTC.

The chain has TRBV7-9 and TRBJ2-1, with TRBD2 matching over 9 bases. The CDR3 is made up of 15 amino acids. Germline V gene data show CDR1 as SEHNR and CDR2 as FQNEAQ (reference sequence). The J segment lost 6 bases and the V segment lost 4 bases, leaving 7 bases of the junction unmatched. In DNA form, the CDR3 reads TGTGCCAGCAGCTCACTAGCGGGCCTCCCCAATGAGCAGTTCTTC. This encodes CASSSLAGLPNEQFF.

This clonotype was recorded a few times. The chain joins TRBV12-5 to TRBJ2-3; 7 positions match TRBD1. Germline values: CDR1 LGHNT, CDR2 FRNRAP. J was trimmed by 2 bases and V by 6 bases; bases with no gene match: 14. CDR3 length: 17 amino acids. This CDR3 is CASGSPRQGRSTDTQYF. CDR3 in DNA: TGTGCTAGTGGCTCCCCCCGACAGGGAAGGTCCACAGATACGCAGTATTTT.

In this sample, this clonotype turned up a few times. V gene TRBV7-6 combines with J gene TRBJ2-1; TRBD1 is a possible D gene (6 bases). Germline assignment: CDR1 SGHVS and CDR2 FNYEAQ. The germline V and J ends were trimmed by 4 bases and 12 bases, with 16 bases remaining between them. This CDR3 is 13 amino acids long. CDR3 residues: CASSWDTDKLQFF. CDR3 coding DNA: TGTGCCAGCAGCTGGGACACGGACAAACTGCAGTTCTTC.